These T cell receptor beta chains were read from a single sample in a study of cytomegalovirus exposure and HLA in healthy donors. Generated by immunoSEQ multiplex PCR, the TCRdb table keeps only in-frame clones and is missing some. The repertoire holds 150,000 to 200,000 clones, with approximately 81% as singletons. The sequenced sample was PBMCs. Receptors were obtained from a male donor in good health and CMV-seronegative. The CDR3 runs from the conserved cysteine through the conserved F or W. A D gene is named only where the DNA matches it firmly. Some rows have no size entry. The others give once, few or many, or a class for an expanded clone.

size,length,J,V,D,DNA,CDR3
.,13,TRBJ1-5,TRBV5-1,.,TGCGCCAGCAGCTTGCTCGGGAATCAGCCCCAGCATTTT,CASSLLGNQPQHF
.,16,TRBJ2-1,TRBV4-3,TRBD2,TGCGCCAGCAGCCAGCCCGGGGCGGGAGTCCACAATGAGCAGTTCTTC,CASSQPGAGVHNEQFF
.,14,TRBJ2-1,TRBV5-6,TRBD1,TGTGCCAGCAGCCACCGGACAGGTGTCAATGAGCAGTTCTTC,CASSHRTGVNEQFF
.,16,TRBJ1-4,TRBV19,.,TGTGCCAGTAGTCGGACATTTTCCGCAACTAATGAAAAACTGTTTTTT,CASSRTFSATNEKLFF
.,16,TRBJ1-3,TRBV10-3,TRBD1,TGTGCCATCAGTGAGTCACAGGGGGCGATTGGAAACACCATATATTTT,CAISESQGAIGNTIYF
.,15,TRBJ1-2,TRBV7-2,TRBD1,TGTGCCAGCAGCTCGTCCGGGACAGGGATCTATGGCTACACCTTC,CASSSSGTGIYGYTF
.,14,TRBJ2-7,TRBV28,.,TGTGCCAGCAGTTTCCGGGTTTCGAGAGACGAGCAGTACTTC,CASSFRVSRDEQYF
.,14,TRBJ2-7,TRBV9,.,TGTGCCAGCAGCGTAGGTCCGGGGTCCTACGAGCAGTACTTC,CASSVGPGSYEQYF
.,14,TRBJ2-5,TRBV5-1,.,TGCGCCAGCAGCTTGGATCCGGGAAGGGAGACCCAGTACTTC,CASSLDPGRETQYF
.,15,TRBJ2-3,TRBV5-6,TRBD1,TGTGCCAGCAGCTTGAAAACAGGGGAGCAAAATACGCAGTATTTT,CASSLKTGEQNTQYF
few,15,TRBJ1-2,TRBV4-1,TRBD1,TGCGCCAGCAGCCAAGATTATCGACAGGGGGCAGGCTACACCTTC,CASSQDYRQGAGYTF
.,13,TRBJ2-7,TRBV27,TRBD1,TGTGCCAGCAGCCAGACAGGGGGGCGCGAGCAGTACTTC,CASSQTGGREQYF
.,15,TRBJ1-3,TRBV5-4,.,TGTGCCAGCAGCTTGTCGGCGGCCGCTGGAAACACCATATATTTT,CASSLSAAAGNTIYF
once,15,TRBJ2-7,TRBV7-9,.,TGTGCCAGCAGCCTATATCCGAGAAATCCCTACGAGCAGTACTTC,CASSLYPRNPYEQYF
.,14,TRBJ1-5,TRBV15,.,TGTGCCACCAGCAGACAAACAGGGTTGCAGCCCCAGCATTTT,CATSRQTGLQPQHF
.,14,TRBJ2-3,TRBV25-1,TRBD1,TGTGCCAGCAGTGATCAACCCCAGGGGGACACGCAGTATTTT,CASSDQPQGDTQYF
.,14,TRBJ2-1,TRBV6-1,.,TGTGCCAGCAGTGAACAGTCCTCCTACAATGAGCAGTTCTTC,CASSEQSSYNEQFF
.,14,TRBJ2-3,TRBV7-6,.,TGTGCCAGCAGCTTAGTATCCAGAGGGGATACGCAGTATTTT,CASSLVSRGDTQYF
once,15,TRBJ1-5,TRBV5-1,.,TGCGCCAGCAGCTGGGGGGGGGATGGCAATCAGCCCCAGCATTTT,CASSWGGDGNQPQHF
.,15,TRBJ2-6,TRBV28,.,TGTGCCAGCAGTTCCCCGGGGTCCGGGGCCAACGTCCTGACTTTC,CASSSPGSGANVLTF
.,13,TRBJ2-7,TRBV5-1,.,TGCGCCAGCAGCCTTGAACCACTAGGCGAGCAGTACTTC,CASSLEPLGEQYF
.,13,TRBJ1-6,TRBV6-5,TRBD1,TGTGCCGTCCAGAGAGACAGGGATTCACCCCTCCACTTT,CAVQRDRDSPLHF
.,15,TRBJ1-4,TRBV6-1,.,TGTGCCAGCAGTGAATCCTCCATAGTTAATGAAAAACTGTTTTTT,CASSESSIVNEKLFF
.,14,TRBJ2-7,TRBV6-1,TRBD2,TGTGCCAGCAGTGAACTAGCGGGAGGAGCCGAGCAGTACTTC,CASSELAGGAEQYF
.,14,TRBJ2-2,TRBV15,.,TGTGCCACCAGCCCGGACTTAAACACCGGGGAGCTGTTTTTT,CATSPDLNTGELFF
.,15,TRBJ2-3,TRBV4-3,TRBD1,TGCGCCAGCAGCTCCCGGGACAGTTTCACAGATACGCAGTATTTT,CASSSRDSFTDTQYF
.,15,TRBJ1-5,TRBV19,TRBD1,TGTGCCAGTAGTATAATGGACAGGGCCAATCAGCCCCAGCATTTT,CASSIMDRANQPQHF
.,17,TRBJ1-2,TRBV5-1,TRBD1,TGCGCCAGCAGCTTGGGCCGGCAGGGGGCAAAGGGCTATGGCTACACCTTC,CASSLGRQGAKGYGYTF
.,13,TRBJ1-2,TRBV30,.,TGTGCCTGGAGTGGGACTAATACGTATGGCTACACCTTC,CAWSGTNTYGYTF
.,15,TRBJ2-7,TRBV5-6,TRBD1,TGTGCCAGCAGCGCCGTCGACAGGGGGCGCTACGAGCAGTACTTC,CASSAVDRGRYEQYF
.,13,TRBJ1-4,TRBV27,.,TGTGCCAGCAGTGGCAGGACGGCGGGAAAACTGTTTTTT,CASSGRTAGKLFF
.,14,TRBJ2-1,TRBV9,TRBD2,TGTGCCAGCAGCGGGGGACTAGCGGTCCATGAGCAGTTCTTC,CASSGGLAVHEQFF
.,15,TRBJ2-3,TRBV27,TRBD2,TGTGCCAGCAGTTTTACTAGCGGGAGTACAGATACGCAGTATTTT,CASSFTSGSTDTQYF
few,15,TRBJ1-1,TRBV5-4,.,TGTGCCAGCAGCTTGGAGGCACATGGGGGGACTGAAGCTTTCTTT,CASSLEAHGGTEAFF
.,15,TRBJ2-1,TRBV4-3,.,TGCGCCAGCAGCCAGTCCACCAGACACTACAATGAGCAGTTCTTC,CASSQSTRHYNEQFF
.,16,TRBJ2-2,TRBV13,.,TGTGCCAGCAGCCAATCGGAGGAGGCGAACACCGGGGAGCTGTTTTTT,CASSQSEEANTGELFF
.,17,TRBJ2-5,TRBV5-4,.,TGTGCCAGCAGCTTGGGGGTCTCGCGGGGGCCGCAAGAGACCCAGTACTTC,CASSLGVSRGPQETQYF
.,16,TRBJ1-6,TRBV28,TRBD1,TGTGCCAGCAGTCCCGGGACAGCCACCTATAATTCACCCCTCCACTTT,CASSPGTATYNSPLHF